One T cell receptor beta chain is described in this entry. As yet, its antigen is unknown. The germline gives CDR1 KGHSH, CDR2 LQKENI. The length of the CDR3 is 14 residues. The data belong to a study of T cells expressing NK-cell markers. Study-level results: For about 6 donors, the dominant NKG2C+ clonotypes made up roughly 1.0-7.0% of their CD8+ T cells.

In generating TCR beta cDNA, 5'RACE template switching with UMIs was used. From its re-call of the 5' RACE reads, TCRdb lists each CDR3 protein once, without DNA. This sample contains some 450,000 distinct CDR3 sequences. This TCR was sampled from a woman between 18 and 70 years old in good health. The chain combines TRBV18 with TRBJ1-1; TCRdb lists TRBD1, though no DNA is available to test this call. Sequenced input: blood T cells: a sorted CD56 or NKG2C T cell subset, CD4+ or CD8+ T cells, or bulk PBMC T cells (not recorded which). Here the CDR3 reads CASSPVGTRTEAFF. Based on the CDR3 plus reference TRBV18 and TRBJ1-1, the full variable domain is NAGVMQNPRHLVRRRGQEARLRCSPMKGHSHVYWYRQLPEEGLKFMVYLQKENIIDESGMPKERFSAEFPKEGPSILRIQQVVRGDSAAYFCASSPVGTRTEAFFGQGTRLTVV.